This T cell receptor beta chain appears in the sequencing data of a study of OX40 agonist ivuxolimab in advanced cancers. Study-wide results and caveats: Some of the lowest clonal expansion was seen in partial responders at 0.1-3.0 mg/kg.

This CDR3 is 15 amino acids long. Germline V CDR1 and CDR2: LNHDA, SQIVND (reference sequence). V lost 10 bases to trimming and J lost 0 bases, with 15 bases between them. At cycle 4 day 1, cycle 7 day 1, and baseline, blood was sampled. Clones were read by immunoSEQ multiplex PCR, and TCRdb kept only the in-frame ones, dropping some. The table has around 60,000 clones, approximately 90% seen once. As for this clone: Its target is not known.

The TCR originated in an adult with an advanced solid tumor such as melanoma, head and neck, liver or kidney cancer. The chain uses TRBV19 and TRBJ1-4; TRBD1 is a possible D gene (6 bases). Sequenced material: CD4+ or CD8+ T cells sorted from blood, taken in a trial of the OX40 agonist ivuxolimab. DNA for the CDR3: TGTGCCACCTCGGACAGTTCCCCAACTAATGAAAAACTGTTTTTT. Translating gives CATSDSSPTNEKLFF. The full variable domain, in which reference TRBV19 and TRBJ1-4 provide the parts outside the CDR3, is DGGITQSPKYLFRKEGQNVTLSCEQNLNHDAMYWYRQDPGQGLRLIYYSQIVNDFQKGDIAEGYSVSREKKESFPLTVTSAQKNPTAFYLCATSDSSPTNEKLFFGSGTQLSVL.